Included here is one TCR beta chain sequence, with context. This record belongs to a study of blood T cell repertoires in COVID-19. About the study: Sources were T cells, B-cell-depleted T cells, or PBMCs; the material itself was cDNA or gDNA.

CDR1 SGHVS and CDR2 FQNEAQ come from the germline V gene. Deletions cut 1 base from V and 7 bases from J, with 11 bases between. The CDR3 has 14 residues. Methods used by the authors: Amplifying reference gene primers gave estimates of nucleated cell counts. TCRdb's copy holds only in-frame clones and misses some; the assay was immunoSEQ multiplex PCR. From that table come the V and J calls and clone size; the DNA was used to work out D and trimming. The sample carries 90,000 to 120,000 clones, around 90% recorded once. The clonotype originates from a human donor in a cohort sampled during active COVID-19. Sequencing input: peripheral blood. V gene TRBV7-8 combines with J gene TRBJ2-1; D gene unclear. The CDR3 nucleotides are TGTGCCAGCAGCTTAGTGCTAGAAAGTAATGAGCAGTTCTTC. Protein sequence: CASSLVLESNEQFF. Based on the CDR3 plus reference TRBV7-8 and TRBJ2-1, the full variable domain is GAGVSQSPRYKVAKRGQDVALRCDPISGHVSLFWYQQALGQGPEFLTYFQNEAQLDKSGLPSDRFFAERPEGSVSTLKIQRTQQEDSAVYLCASSLVLESNEQFFGPGTRLTVL.